The subject of this entry is one T cell receptor (beta chain). Its antigen is not identified. The data derive from a study of cytomegalovirus exposure and HLA in healthy donors. V gave up 4 bases and J gave up 4 bases; unmatched junction bases: 11. Per the germline V gene, CDR1 is PRHDT and CDR2 is FYEKMQ (reference sequence). The CDR3 consists of 16 residues. The assay was immunoSEQ multiplex PCR, and TCRdb's table has in-frame clones only and misses some. The repertoire holds 120,000 or so clones, around nine tenths seen once, with roughly 2% in the top ten. Broader study findings: The study designated roughly 160 TCR beta chains cytomegalovirus-associated.

The sequencing sample was made of PBMCs. The chain links TRBV13 to TRBJ2-5; 8 bases map to TRBD2. The sequence was obtained from a woman aged 18-29 years in good health and CMV-seronegative. Written as DNA, the CDR3 is TGTGCCAGCAGCTCCCGCTCGGGAGGGCCCCGAGAGACCCAGTACTTC. Its protein product is CASSSRSGGPRETQYF.